These 29 T cell receptor beta chains share one sample of origin, sequenced in a study of blood T cells in healthy people across ages. The use of a sample-barcoded 5' primer and a J-beta primer mix characterized a second PCR of roughly 6 to 11 cycles. TCRdb itself ran the 5' RACE reads through MiXCR, one entry per CDR3 protein. Of 800,000 to 950,000 distinct CDR3 sequences listed, around 49% are singletons. The sample consisted of blood. The receptors shown here come from a man in his thirties or forties in good health.

This chain connects TRBV20-1 to TRBJ2-1; 7 bases align to TRBD2. Per the germline V gene, CDR1 is DFQATT and CDR2 is SNEGSKA (reference sequence). Trimming took 0 bases from V and 5 from J; bases not matched to a gene: 10. The CDR3 runs to 16 residues. The DNA for the CDR3 is TGCAGTGCTAGAGATCCCGGGAGCGGGGAGAACAATGAGCAGTTCTTC. Translating it yields CSARDPGSGENNEQFF.

This rearrangement joins TRBV27 to TRBJ1-1; TRBD1 matches at 7 bases. CDR1 and CDR2 (germline): MNHEY, SMNVEV (reference sequence). The trim removed 8 bases at V and 1 base at J, leaving 13 bases unmatched. The CDR3 has 16 amino acids. The CDR3: CASGTPNRGWNTEAFF. The CDR3 nucleotides are TGTGCCAGCGGTACTCCAAACAGGGGTTGGAACACTGAAGCTTTCTTT.

The V and J genes are TRBV6-5 and TRBJ1-6, with unresolved D. V was cut by 0 bases and J by 10 bases, with 7 bases left in between. CDR1 and CDR2 (germline): MNHEY, SVGAGI. This CDR3 region has 13 residues. CDR3 nucleotides: TGTGCCAGCAGTTACTCTTTTGGGTCACCCCTCCACTTT. This translates into CASSYSFGSPLHF.

The rearrangement uses TRBV4-2 and TRBJ2-1; 7 bases are a match to TRBD2. CDR3 length equals 18 residues. CDR1 LGHNA and CDR2 YNFKEQ come from the germline V gene. V gave up 4 bases and J gave up 0 bases; unmatched junction bases: 12. CDR3 residues: CASSLGSSGVSSYNEQFF. The CDR3 DNA reads as TGTGCCAGCAGCCTCGGATCGAGCGGGGTGAGCTCCTACAATGAGCAGTTCTTC.

Regarding this clonotype: The junction departs from the called germline gene at one end, perhaps through a read error. V and J are TRBV28 and TRBJ2-3, with 11 bases aligning to TRBD2. The CDR3 runs to 16 residues. Germline V gives CDR1 MDHEN, CDR2 SYDVKM. The CDR3 spells CASSLRGTSGTGTQYF. In DNA form, the CDR3 reads TGTGCCAGCAGTTTAAGAGGGACTAGCGGCACAGGTACGCAGTATTTT.

This chain uses TRBV4-1 with TRBJ1-5; D gene unclear. This CDR3 is built from 13 residues. The ends were cut back, 0 bases at V and 7 bases at J, with 7 bases in the middle. Germline V lookup: CDR1 MGHRA, CDR2 YSYEKL. CDR3 sequence (DNA): TGCGCCAGCAGCCAAGAGGCAGAACAGCCCCAGCATTTT. The encoded protein is CASSQEAEQPQHF.

The chain employs TRBV28 and TRBJ2-3; D might be TRBD1 (6 bases). V lost 4 bases to trimming and J lost 3 bases, with 17 bases between them. CDR1 and CDR2 (germline): MDHEN, SYDVKM. The CDR3 contains 16 residues. CDR3 sequence (DNA): TGTGCCAGCAGTTCTACAGGGACCCTTGGTACAGATACGCAGTATTTT. Amino acid sequence: CASSSTGTLGTDTQYF.

This chain links TRBV5-1 with TRBJ2-2; the D is unclear. The CDR3 is 15 amino acids. Trimming stripped 0 bases from V and 1 base from J, with 7 bases between. Looked up from germline, CDR1 is SGHRS and CDR2 is YFSETQ. The CDR3 here is CASSLESQNTGELFF. The DNA for the CDR3 is TGCGCCAGCAGCTTGGAGTCCCAGAACACCGGGGAGCTGTTTTTT.

The chain uses TRBV29-1 and TRBJ2-4, with TRBD2 as a possible D gene (6 bases). In germline, CDR1 is SQVTM, CDR2 ANQGSEA. V lost 8 bases and J 5 bases, leaving 13 bases between the germline ends. The CDR3 extends over 12 amino acids. CDR3 in amino acids: CSSTWGENIQYF. The CDR3 DNA sequence: TGCAGCTCCACATGGGGGGAAAACATTCAGTACTTC.

This clonotype was detected only a few times. The CDR3 spells CSVVKNPSYEQYF. The CDR3, as DNA: TGCAGCGTTGTAAAAAATCCGTCCTACGAGCAGTACTTC. The chain joins TRBV29-1 to TRBJ2-7; D is unclear. Germline CDR1 is SQVTM and CDR2 is ANQGSEA. Trimming left V 4 bases short and J 1 base short, with 11 bases between. The CDR3 is 13 amino acids.

This rearrangement joins TRBV6-8 to TRBJ1-5; perhaps TRBD1 as D (6 bases). Germline V gene data show CDR1 as MNHGY and CDR2 as SAAAGT. V was clipped by 1 base and J by 4 bases, with 8 bases between them. CDR3 size: 14 residues. In nucleotides, the CDR3 is TGTGCCAGCAGTTACTGCCAGGGGAATCAGCCCCAGCATTTT. Translation gives CASSYCQGNQPQHF.

V usage is TRBV10-3 and J usage is TRBJ2-7; D is uncertain. This CDR3 has 13 amino acids. The germline V gene encodes CDR1 ENHRY and CDR2 SYGVKD. Trimming shortened V by 7 bases and J by 7 bases, and 17 bases separated the two germline ends. CDR3: CAITRNPGQEQYF. The CDR3 nucleotides read TGTGCCATCACTAGGAATCCCGGGCAGGAGCAGTACTTC.

This clonotype came up a few times. The chain links TRBV11-2 to TRBJ1-6; D unresolved. With 0 bases removed from V and 9 bases from J, the gap between germline ends came to 9 bases. The CDR3 sequence is 14 residues long. Germline CDR1 SGHAT, CDR2 FQNNGV. CDR3 residues: CASSLDLEISPLHF. The CDR3 nucleotides read TGTGCCAGCAGCTTAGATCTCGAAATTTCACCCCTCCACTTT.

The J gene is TRBJ2-5, the V gene TRBV7-9, with D hard to call. V was clipped by 5 bases and J by 6 bases, with 13 bases between them. The germline CDR1 and CDR2 sequences are SEHNR and FQNEAQ (reference sequence). The CDR3 spans 13 residues. CDR3 in DNA: TGTGCCAGCAGCCCAACTACCATACAGACCCAGTACTTC. Amino acids: CASSPTTIQTQYF.

The gene calls are TRBV12-3 or TRBV12-4 and TRBJ1-5; TRBD1 is a possible D gene (6 bases). V was cut by 2 bases and J by 13 bases, with 18 bases left in between. The length of the CDR3 is 14 residues. The CDR3 bases are TGTGCCAGCAGTTTACGACGTTCCGGAGGGGGGCAGCATTTT. This encodes CASSLRRSGGGQHF.

The rearrangement joins TRBV10-3 to TRBJ2-7; 12 positions agree with TRBD1. Germline lookup yields CDR1 ENHRY and CDR2 SYGVKD. V gave up 10 bases and J gave up 5 bases; unmatched junction bases: 3. The CDR3 contains 12 residues. The CDR3, as DNA: TGTGCCACCGGGACAGGGGGCAACGAGCAGTACTTC. Translating it yields CATGTGGNEQYF.

Only a few counts were recorded for this clonotype. This chain uses TRBV7-8 with TRBJ2-7, with D unresolved. V was cut by 3 bases and J by 5 bases, with 11 bases left in between. CDR1 and CDR2 (germline): SGHVS, FQNEAQ. CDR3 size: 13 residues. The CDR3 DNA reads as TGTGCCAGCAGCTTTACAGATTTCAACGAGCAGTACTTC. Translation: CASSFTDFNEQYF.

The chain links TRBV4-1 to TRBJ2-7; 7 bases are a match to TRBD2. With 4 bases clipped from V and 0 bases from J, the junction kept 9 bases outside the gene matches. The germline V gene encodes CDR1 MGHRA and CDR2 YSYEKL. The CDR3 length is 16 residues. DNA for the CDR3: TGCGCCAGCAGCCGAGGAAGCGGGACTGACTCCTACGAGCAGTACTTC. This codes for CASSRGSGTDSYEQYF.

This sequence joins TRBV28 and TRBJ2-7; perhaps TRBD1 as D (6 bases). Germline lookup yields CDR1 MDHEN and CDR2 SYDVKM. Deletions cut 5 bases from V and 4 bases from J, with 15 bases between. The CDR3 covers 14 residues. The CDR3 is CASSTTDRGYEQYF. The CDR3 region has the DNA TGTGCCAGCAGTACCACGGACAGAGGATACGAGCAGTACTTC.

The chain joins TRBV27 to TRBJ2-5, with 12 bases lining up with TRBD1. TRBJ2-7 explains the end of the DNA better; the J call may be wrong. This CDR3 contains 15 residues. The germline V gene encodes CDR1 MNHEY and CDR2 SMNVEV (reference sequence). CDR3 bases: TGTGCCAGCAGTGAGGGACAGGGGGCCTTCTACGAGCAGTACTTC. Its translation: CASSEGQGAFYEQYF.

The CDR3 DNA reads TGCGCCAGCAGCCAAGCTACAGACTCCAGGACCCAGTACTTC. This codes for CASSQATDSRTQYF. V is TRBV4-1 and J is TRBJ2-5; D unclear. Trimming cost V 1 base and J 7 bases, with 13 bases left between them. This CDR3 is 14 amino acids long. Germline V gene lookup returns CDR1 MGHRA and CDR2 YSYEKL.

The V call is TRBV11-3, the J call TRBJ2-5; 7 bases match TRBD1. The V gene's germline CDR1 is SGHNT and CDR2 YENEEA. The V and J ends lost 4 bases and 4 bases, in that order; junction bases with no gene match: 12. The CDR3 spans 16 residues. The CDR3 DNA reads as TGTGCCAGCAGCTGGACAGGTGTTAGAGGCGGAGAGACCCAGTACTTC. Amino acid sequence: CASSWTGVRGGETQYF.

This chain uses TRBV20-1 with TRBJ2-3, with 7 positions matching TRBD1. The CDR3 covers 15 residues. The ends lost 4 bases at V and 0 bases at J; junction bases unmatched: 7. The germline V gene encodes CDR1 DFQATT and CDR2 SNEGSKA (reference sequence). The CDR3 is CSAIYRGASTDTQYF. The CDR3 DNA sequence: TGCAGTGCTATATACAGGGGCGCTAGCACAGATACGCAGTATTTT.

This chain joins TRBV2 and TRBJ2-4; D not resolved. V was clipped by 0 bases and J by 0 bases, with 9 bases between them. The CDR3 length is 16 residues. The germline CDR1 and CDR2 sequences are SNHLY and FYNNEI. CDR3 nucleotide sequence: TGTGCCAGCAGTGAAGCGTCTACTCTAGCCAAAAACATTCAGTACTTC. Residues: CASSEASTLAKNIQYF.

This clonotype was counted at least ten times. V is TRBV4-1 and J is TRBJ2-5; TRBD2 is a possible D gene (6 bases). The V end lost 4 bases, the J end lost 5 bases, and 17 bases lay between the germline ends. Germline loops: CDR1 MGHRA, CDR2 YSYEKL. The CDR3 is 15 amino acids. This chain's CDR3 is CASSLQWGEWETQYF. In DNA, the CDR3 is TGCGCCAGCAGCCTCCAGTGGGGGGAGTGGGAGACCCAGTACTTC.

In the case of this clonotype: An end of the junction does not agree with germline; a read error may underlie this. This chain links TRBV6-2 or TRBV6-3 with TRBJ2-7; D unresolved. CDR1 MNHEY and CDR2 SVGEGT come from the germline V gene. The CDR3 is made up of 14 amino acids. The CDR3 DNA sequence: TGTGTCAGCAGCCAAAGTCCAATCTCCTACGAGCAGTACTTC. This translates into CVSSQSPISYEQYF.

This sequence joins TRBV27 and TRBJ2-3, with 8 bases identical to TRBD2. The CDR3 runs 15 residues. The J segment lost 6 bases and the V segment lost 4 bases, leaving 9 bases of the junction unmatched. From germline, CDR1 is MNHEY and CDR2 SMNVEV (reference sequence). The CDR3 sequence is CASSSPQRGYDTQYF. The DNA of the CDR3 is TGTGCCAGCAGTTCCCCACAGCGGGGGTACGATACGCAGTATTTT.

On this clonotype itself: Germline and junction disagree at one end, which may indicate a read error. V is TRBV5-1 and J is TRBJ2-3; 8 nucleotides agree with TRBD2. Germline lookup yields CDR1 SGHRS and CDR2 YFSETQ. The CDR3 totals 16 residues. The CDR3 reads CACSLGTSGNTDTQYF. For the CDR3, the DNA is TGCGCCTGCAGCTTGGGTACTAGCGGTAACACAGATACGCAGTATTTT.

The V gene is TRBV4-3, the J gene TRBJ2-5; 7 positions agree with TRBD1. The assigned J gene may be wrong: the sequence end matches TRBJ2-1 better. The CDR3 contains 18 residues. From germline, CDR1 is LGHNA and CDR2 YSLEER. The CDR3 protein is CASSQDRQGVGWQETQFF. DNA for the CDR3: TGCGCCAGCAGCCAAGATAGGCAGGGGGTAGGGTGGCAAGAGACCCAGTTCTTC.